This T cell receptor (beta chain) is drawn from a study of cytomegalovirus exposure and HLA in healthy donors. Study-level findings and limits: Earlier findings revealed that most TCR beta V segments proved productive either about 90% or about 30% of the time. Altogether, more than 150 TCR beta chains were recorded as cytomegalovirus-associated. In vitro checks showed that a few CMV-associated chains really do target CMV antigens.

Amplification used 60 Vbeta primers and 13 Jbeta primers. The table came from immunoSEQ multiplex PCR; TCRdb's copy has only in-frame clones and leaves some out. Altogether under 200,000 clones are present, about 80% being singletons, with the ten largest covering roughly 0.76%. The germline V gene has CDR1 MDHEN and CDR2 SYDVKM. This CDR3 comprises 15 residues. Trimming at V came to 6 bases and at J to 4 bases, leaving 7 bases not matched to a gene. Points on this clone: Its matching antigen is unknown.

The receptor's source is a woman aged 40 to 55 in good health and CMV-seronegative. Input material: PBMCs. The chain employs TRBV28 and TRBJ2-7; TRBD2 aligns across 12 bases. The CDR3, as DNA: TGTGCCAGCAGGCGGCCGACTAGCGGGAGTTACGAGCAGTACTTC. This sequence encodes CASRRPTSGSYEQYF.